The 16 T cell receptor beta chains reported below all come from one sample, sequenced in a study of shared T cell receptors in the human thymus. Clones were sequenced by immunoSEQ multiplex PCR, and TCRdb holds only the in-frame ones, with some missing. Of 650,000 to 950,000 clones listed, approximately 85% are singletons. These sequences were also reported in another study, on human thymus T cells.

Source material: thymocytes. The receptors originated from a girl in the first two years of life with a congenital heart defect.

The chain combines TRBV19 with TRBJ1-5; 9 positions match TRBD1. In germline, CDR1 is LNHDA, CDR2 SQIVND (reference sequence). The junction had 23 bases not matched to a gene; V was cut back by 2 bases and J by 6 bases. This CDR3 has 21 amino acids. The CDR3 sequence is CASSIHPYRDRDSSIGQPQHF. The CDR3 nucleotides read TGTGCCAGTAGTATACACCCGTACCGGGACAGGGATTCGTCAATCGGTCAGCCCCAGCATTTT. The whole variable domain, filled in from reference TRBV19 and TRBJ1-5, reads DGGITQSPKYLFRKEGQNVTLSCEQNLNHDAMYWYRQDPGQGLRLIYYSQIVNDFQKGDIAEGYSVSREKKESFPLTVTSAQKNPTAFYLCASSIHPYRDRDSSIGQPQHFGDGTRLSIL.

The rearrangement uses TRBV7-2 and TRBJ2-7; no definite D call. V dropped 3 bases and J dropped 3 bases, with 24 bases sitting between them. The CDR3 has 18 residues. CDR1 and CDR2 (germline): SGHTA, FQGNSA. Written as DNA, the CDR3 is TGTGCCAGCAGCTTCCACGTGGAGAAGGCCACGTTAAACTACGAGCAGTACTTC. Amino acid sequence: CASSFHVEKATLNYEQYF.

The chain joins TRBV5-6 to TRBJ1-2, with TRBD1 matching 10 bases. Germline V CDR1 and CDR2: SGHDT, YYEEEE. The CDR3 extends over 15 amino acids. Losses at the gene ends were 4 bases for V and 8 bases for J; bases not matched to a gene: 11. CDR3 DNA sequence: TGTGCCAGCAGCCACGATCGACAGGGGGCGAAAGGCTACACCTTC. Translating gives CASSHDRQGAKGYTF.

CDR3 sequence (DNA): TGCGCCAGCAGCTGGGGCTCAGAAGAGACCCAGTACTTC. It yields the protein CASSWGSEETQYF. The rearrangement links TRBV5-1 to TRBJ2-5, with D maybe TRBD1 (5 bases). The V and J ends lost 3 bases and 3 bases respectively, with 9 bases between them. Germline-derived CDR1 and CDR2 are SGHRS and YFSETQ. CDR3 length equals 13 residues. Combining the CDR3 with reference TRBV5-1 and TRBJ2-5 gives the whole variable domain KAGVTQTPRYLIKTRGQQVTLSCSPISGHRSVSWYQQTPGQGLQFLFEYFSETQRNKGNFPGRFSGRQFSNSRSEMNVSTLELGDSALYLCASSWGSEETQYFGPGTRLLVL.

The CDR3 DNA reads TGTGCCAGCAGCGCAACAGGGTTGGGAAACACCATATATTTT. Translating gives CASSATGLGNTIYF. This sequence joins TRBV9 and TRBJ1-3, with TRBD1 as a possible D gene (6 bases). Trimming removed 3 bases at V and 4 bases at J, with 11 bases between. Germline-derived CDR1 and CDR2 are SGDLS and YYNGEE. This CDR3 spans 14 amino acids.

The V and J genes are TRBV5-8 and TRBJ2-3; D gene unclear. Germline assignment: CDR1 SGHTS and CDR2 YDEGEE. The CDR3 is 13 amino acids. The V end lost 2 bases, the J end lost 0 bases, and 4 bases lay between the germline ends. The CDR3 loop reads CASSFSSTDTQYF. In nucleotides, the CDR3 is TGTGCCAGCAGCTTTTCTAGCACAGATACGCAGTATTTT.

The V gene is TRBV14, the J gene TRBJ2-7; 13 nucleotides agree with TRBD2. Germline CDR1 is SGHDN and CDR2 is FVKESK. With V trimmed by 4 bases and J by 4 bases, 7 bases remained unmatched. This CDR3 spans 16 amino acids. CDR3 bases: TGTGCCAGCAGCCCATCTGCGACTAGCGGGGGGTACGAGCAGTACTTC. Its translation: CASSPSATSGGYEQYF.

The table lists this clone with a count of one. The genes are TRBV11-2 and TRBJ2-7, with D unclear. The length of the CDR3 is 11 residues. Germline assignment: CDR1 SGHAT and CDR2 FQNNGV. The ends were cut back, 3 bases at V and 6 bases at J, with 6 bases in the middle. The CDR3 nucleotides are TGTGCCAGCAGCTTGAGGTCCGAGCAGTACTTC. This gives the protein CASSLRSEQYF.

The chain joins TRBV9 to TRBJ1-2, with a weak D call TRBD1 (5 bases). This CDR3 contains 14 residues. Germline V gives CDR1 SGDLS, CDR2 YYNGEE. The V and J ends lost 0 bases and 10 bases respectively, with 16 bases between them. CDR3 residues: CASSVATGENYYTF. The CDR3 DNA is TGTGCCAGCAGCGTAGCCACAGGCGAGAACTACTACACCTTC. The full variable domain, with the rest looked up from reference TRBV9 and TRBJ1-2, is DSGVTQTPKHLITATGQRVTLRCSPRSGDLSVYWYQQSLDQGLQFLIQYYNGEERAKGNILERFSAQQFPDLHSELNLSSLELGDSALYFCASSVATGENYYTFGSGTRLTVV.

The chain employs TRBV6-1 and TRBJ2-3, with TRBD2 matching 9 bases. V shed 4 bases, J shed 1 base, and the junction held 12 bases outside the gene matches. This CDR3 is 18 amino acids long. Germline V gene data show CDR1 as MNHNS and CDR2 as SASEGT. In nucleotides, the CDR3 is TGTGCCAGCAGTGGACGGACTAGCGTGTTTTCACGCACAGATACGCAGTATTTT. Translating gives CASSGRTSVFSRTDTQYF.

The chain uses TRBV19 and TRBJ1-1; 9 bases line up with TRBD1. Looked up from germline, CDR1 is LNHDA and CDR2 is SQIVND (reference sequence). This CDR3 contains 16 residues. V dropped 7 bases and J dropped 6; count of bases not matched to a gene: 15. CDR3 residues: CASKTDRGGSLPEAFF. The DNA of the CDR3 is TGTGCCAGTAAAACGGACAGGGGAGGTAGTCTGCCTGAAGCTTTCTTT.

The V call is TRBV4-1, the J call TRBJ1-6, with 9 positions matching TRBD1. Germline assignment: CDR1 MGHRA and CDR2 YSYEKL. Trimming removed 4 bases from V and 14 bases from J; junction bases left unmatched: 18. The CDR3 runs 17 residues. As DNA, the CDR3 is TGCGCCAGCAGCCGGGACAGGGATCTCCAAACAGGGACAGCCCTCCACTTT. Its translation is CASSRDRDLQTGTALHF.

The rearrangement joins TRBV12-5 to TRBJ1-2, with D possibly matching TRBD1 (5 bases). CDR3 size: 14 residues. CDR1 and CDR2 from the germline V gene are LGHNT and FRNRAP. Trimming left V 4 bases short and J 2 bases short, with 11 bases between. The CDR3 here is CASGSRPGNYGYTF. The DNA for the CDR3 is TGTGCTAGTGGTTCGCGCCCAGGGAACTATGGCTACACCTTC.

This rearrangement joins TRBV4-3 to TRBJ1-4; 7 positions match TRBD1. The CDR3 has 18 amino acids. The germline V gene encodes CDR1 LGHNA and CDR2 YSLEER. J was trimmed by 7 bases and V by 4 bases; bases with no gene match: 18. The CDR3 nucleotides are TGCGCCAGCAGCCTCCTCCTACAGGGGCAGGACGGACGTGAAAAACTGTTTTTT. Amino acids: CASSLLLQGQDGREKLFF.

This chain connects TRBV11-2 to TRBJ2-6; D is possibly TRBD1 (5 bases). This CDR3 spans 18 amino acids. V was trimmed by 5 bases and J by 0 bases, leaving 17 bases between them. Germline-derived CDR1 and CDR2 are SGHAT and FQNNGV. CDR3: CASSPPGRVSSGANVLTF. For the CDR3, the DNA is TGTGCCAGCAGCCCACCGGGCAGGGTGAGCTCTGGGGCCAACGTCCTGACTTTC.

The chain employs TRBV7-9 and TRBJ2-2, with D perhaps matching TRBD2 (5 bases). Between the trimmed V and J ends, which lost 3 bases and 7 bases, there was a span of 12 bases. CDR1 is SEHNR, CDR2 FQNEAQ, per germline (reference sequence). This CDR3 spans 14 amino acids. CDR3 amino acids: CASSLEDYYGELFF. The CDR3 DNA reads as TGTGCCAGCAGCTTGGAAGACTACTACGGGGAGCTGTTTTTT.